Below, one T cell receptor (beta chain) is given with its context. Its target is unknown. Sampling of blood occurred at baseline, cycle 4 day 1, and cycle 7 day 1. The sample belongs to a study of OX40 agonist ivuxolimab in advanced cancers. As for the study in general: One hepatocellular carcinoma and two cutaneous melanoma patients partially responded.

The method was immunoSEQ multiplex PCR; TCRdb's version includes in-frame clones alone and lacks a portion of them. The sample has about 64,000 clones, roughly 80% seen once. Study outcomes and limitations: CD8+ T cells were the subset that, on average, had more expanded clones than CD4+.

Germline V gene sequence: CDR1 SGHNT, CDR2 YYREEE (reference sequence). The length of the CDR3 is 16 residues. V gave up 0 bases and J gave up 2 bases; unmatched junction bases: 7. The sample was CD4+ or CD8+ T cells sorted from blood, taken in a trial of the OX40 agonist ivuxolimab. The sequence came from an adult with an advanced solid tumor such as melanoma, head and neck, liver or kidney cancer. This sequence joins TRBV5-4 and TRBJ1-2; 7 bases line up with TRBD1. CDR3 sequence (DNA): TGTGCCAGCAGCTTGGCGGGGGGGACAGACAACTATGGCTACACCTTC. Translated: CASSLAGGTDNYGYTF.